This TCR beta chain was documented in a study of human T cells and chemical hapten exposure. General study results and limits: DPC sensitization produced no change in TCRs with frequency above 1 in 1000.

This CDR3 has 15 residues. The germline gives CDR1 MNHEY, CDR2 SVGEGT. Deletions cut 2 bases from V and 2 bases from J, with 9 bases between. This clonotype was recorded many times. Its antigen is still unknown. From the 5' RACE reads, TCRdb called clonotypes with MiXCR, one entry per CDR3 protein. The table lists about 140,000 distinct CDR3 sequences, 4.1% of them singletons. Whole blood, unfractionated, served as the material for total RNA extraction. This sequence originates from a female donor in good health. This chain uses TRBV6-2 or TRBV6-3 with TRBJ2-2, with D unclear. CDR3 protein: CASSYLPANTGELFF. The DNA for the CDR3 is TGTGCCAGCAGTTACCTTCCGGCTAACACCGGGGAGCTGTTTTTT.